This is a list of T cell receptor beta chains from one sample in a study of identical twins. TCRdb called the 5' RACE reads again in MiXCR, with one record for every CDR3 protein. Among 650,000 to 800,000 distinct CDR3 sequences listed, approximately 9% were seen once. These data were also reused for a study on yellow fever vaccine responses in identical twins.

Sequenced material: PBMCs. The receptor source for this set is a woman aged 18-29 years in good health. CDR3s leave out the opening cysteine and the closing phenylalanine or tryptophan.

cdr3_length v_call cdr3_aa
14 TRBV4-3 ASSQDRQGLNYEQY
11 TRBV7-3 ASSLSGLPEAF
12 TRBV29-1 SVGVSVNSYEQY
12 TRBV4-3 ASSQDREGYGYT
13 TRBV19 ASRQSLGSNQPQH
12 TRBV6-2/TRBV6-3 ASWLPGQIYEQY
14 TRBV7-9 ASSPLAGRNTGELF
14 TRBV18 ASSPAGTGITDTQY
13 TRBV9 ASSVVGAGTDTQY
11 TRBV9 ASSDPGGVEQY
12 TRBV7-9 ASSSIQGRETQY
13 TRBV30 AWTGGISGANVLT
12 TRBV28 ASSTLTGTTEAF
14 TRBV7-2 ASSYPRSGVNTEAF
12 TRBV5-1 ASSAIPSYNEQF
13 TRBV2 ASSDSWRSQETQY
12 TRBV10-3 ATTAGQVTDTQY
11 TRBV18 ASSPQDSYEQY
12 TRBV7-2 ASSFSGSRETQY
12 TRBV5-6 ASSLLGGNEKLF
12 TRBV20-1 SARRTSGVNEQF
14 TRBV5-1 ASSLRPGGADTEAF
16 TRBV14 ASSQVGLGRLNTGELF
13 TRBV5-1 ASSLDPTGNQPQH
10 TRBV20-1 SAGGLGYEQY
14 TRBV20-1 SARDVAGGDYNEQF
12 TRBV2 ASSDSGPQQPQH
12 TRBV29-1 SVEFEPGSEKLF
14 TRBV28 ASSLPRQTSNQPQH
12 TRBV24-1 ATSDPRTDYGYT
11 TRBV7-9 ASSLGDRVEAF
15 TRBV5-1 ASSFLHLAGGHNEQF
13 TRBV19 ASRIRRQANTEAF
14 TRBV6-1 ASSPGLAIAKNIQY
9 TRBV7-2 ASSPTEGYT
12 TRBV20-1 SANNRDRDYEQY
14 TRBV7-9 ASSLGDRATNEKLF
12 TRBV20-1 SAPDRESNQPQH
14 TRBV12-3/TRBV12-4 ASSLNTGSLQETQY
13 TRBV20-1 SARGPGQNTGELF
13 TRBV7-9 ASSRRLAEKETQY
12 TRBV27 ASSFREGADTQY
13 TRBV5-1 ASSRDRVDTGELF
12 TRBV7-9 ASSPNRVFYEQY
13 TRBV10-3 AISTSTGVNTEAF
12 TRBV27 ASSLQQGIHEQY
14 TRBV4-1 ASSEVAGEPYNEQF
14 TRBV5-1 ASSLGQQMNTGELF
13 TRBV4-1 ASSQDPGPAGTQY
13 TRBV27 ASSLSGTAYYEQY
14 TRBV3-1 ASSQVGLAGAGEQF
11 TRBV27 ASSLTGSNVLT
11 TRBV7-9 ASSPRTGETQY
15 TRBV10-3 AISLNGLAGTPGELF
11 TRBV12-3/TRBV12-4 ASLGTSTDTQY
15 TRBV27 ASSLLAGAGRTDTQY